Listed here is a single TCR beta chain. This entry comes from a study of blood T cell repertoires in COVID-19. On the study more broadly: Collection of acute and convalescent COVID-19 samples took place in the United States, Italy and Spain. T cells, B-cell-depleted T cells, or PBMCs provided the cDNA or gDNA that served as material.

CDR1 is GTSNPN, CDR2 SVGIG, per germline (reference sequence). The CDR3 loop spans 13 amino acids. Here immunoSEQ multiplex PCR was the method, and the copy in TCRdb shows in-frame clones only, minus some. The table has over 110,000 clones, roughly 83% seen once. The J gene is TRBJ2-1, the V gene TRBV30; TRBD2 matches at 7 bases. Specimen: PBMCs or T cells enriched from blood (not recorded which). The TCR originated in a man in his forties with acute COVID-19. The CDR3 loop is CASRVLGGIVQFF. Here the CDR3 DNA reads TGTGCTTCCCGGGTCCTGGGGGGGATTGTTCAGTTCTTC. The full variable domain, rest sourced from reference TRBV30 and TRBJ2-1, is SQTIHQWPATLVQPVGSPLSLECTVEGTSNPNLYWYRQAAGRGLQLLFYSVGIGQISSEVPQNLSASRPQDRQFILSSKKLLLSDSGFYLCASRVLGGIVQFFGPGTRLTVL.